The T cell receptor beta chain described here comes from a study of CD8 T cells in ankylosing spondylitis. The CDR3 length is 15 residues. The germline V gene encodes CDR1 MNHEY and CDR2 SVGAGI. The germline V and J ends were trimmed by 0 bases and 4 bases, with 12 bases remaining between them. TCRdb reprocessed the 5' RACE reads via MiXCR and lists one record per CDR3 protein. The sample has under 250,000 distinct CDR3 sequences; under 35% are singletons. The sample holds a few counts of this clonotype. This chain uses TRBV6-5 with TRBJ1-2; maybe TRBD1 (6 bases). The sample taken for sequencing was blood, either unsorted or a sorted T cell fraction (not recorded which). The TCR was taken from a male donor with ankylosing spondylitis or in good health (not recorded which). CDR3 in amino acids: CASSYSGGQSYGYTF. The CDR3 DNA reads TGTGCCAGCAGTTACTCCGGGGGGCAGAGCTATGGCTACACCTTC.